These 21 T cell receptor beta chains share one sample of origin, sequenced in a study of identical twins. TCRdb re-called the 5' RACE reads through MiXCR, storing one row per CDR3 protein. The sample shows under 250,000 distinct CDR3 sequences, roughly 13% of them seen only once. A further study also used this sample, focusing on yellow fever vaccine responses in identical twins.

Material: memory (CD45RO+) T cells sorted from blood. Receptor source: a woman aged 18-29 years in good health.

The V gene is TRBV3-1, the J gene TRBJ2-1; 10 nucleotides match TRBD2. This CDR3 has 17 amino acids. V gave up 1 base and J gave up 7 bases; unmatched junction bases: 10. Germline V lookup: CDR1 LGHDT, CDR2 YNNKEL (reference sequence). The CDR3 coding sequence is TGTGCCAGCAGCCAAGTCCCAGCGGGGGGGCCGACGAATGAGCAGTTCTTC. Protein product: CASSQVPAGGPTNEQFF.

The CDR3: CASSYKSGTSGTDEQFF. In DNA form, the CDR3 reads TGTGCCAGCAGTTACAAGTCCGGGACTAGCGGGACCGATGAGCAGTTCTTC. This sequence joins TRBV6-5 and TRBJ2-1; 13 positions match TRBD2. The CDR3 has 17 amino acids. Losses at the gene ends were 2 bases for V and 8 bases for J; bases not matched to a gene: 9. CDR1 and CDR2 (germline): MNHEY, SVGAGI.

This clonotype showed up just a few times. The chain uses TRBV6-5 and TRBJ2-5, with 9 bases matching TRBD1. CDR3 length: 15 residues. The germline V gene encodes CDR1 MNHEY and CDR2 SVGAGI. V shed 2 bases, J shed 1 base, and the junction held 2 bases outside the gene matches. In DNA, the CDR3 is TGTGCCAGCAGTTACCAGGACAGGGGCCAAGAGACCCAGTACTTC. Encoded protein: CASSYQDRGQETQYF.

The chain combines TRBV19 with TRBJ1-5; 7 nucleotides align to TRBD1. V trimming: 7 bases; J trimming: 3 bases; junction bases outside the gene matches: 3. Germline assignment: CDR1 LNHDA and CDR2 SQIVND (reference sequence). The CDR3 contains 13 residues. The chain's CDR3 is CASKDRDNQPQHF. The CDR3 DNA reads TGTGCCAGTAAAGACAGGGACAATCAGCCCCAGCATTTT.

The CDR3, as DNA: TGTGCCAGCAGCCAAGCCGTGGGGGGGAACCAAGAGACCCAGTACTTC. This translates into CASSQAVGGNQETQYF. The rearrangement uses TRBV4-2 and TRBJ2-5; 7 bases fit TRBD2. The CDR3 is 16 amino acids. Germline V gene sequence: CDR1 LGHNA, CDR2 YNFKEQ. V was pared by 1 base and J by 0 bases, with 5 bases of the junction left unmatched.

Ten or more counts support this clonotype. The gene calls are TRBV4-3 and TRBJ2-1; a weak D match, TRBD1 (6 bases). Germline V gene sequence: CDR1 LGHNA, CDR2 YSLEER. This CDR3 is built from 15 residues. V lost 0 bases and J 8 bases, leaving 14 bases between the germline ends. CDR3 sequence: CASSQELGGYDEQFF. The CDR3 DNA reads TGCGCCAGCAGCCAAGAACTAGGGGGATACGATGAGCAGTTCTTC.

This chain links TRBV9 with TRBJ1-6; no clear D gene. Germline V gene sequence: CDR1 SGDLS, CDR2 YYNGEE. This CDR3 spans 13 amino acids. The V and J ends lost 0 bases and 9 bases respectively, with 7 bases between them. The CDR3 reads CASSVALLSPLHF. CDR3 DNA sequence: TGTGCCAGCAGCGTAGCTCTGCTTTCACCCCTCCACTTT.

This clonotype was seen repeatedly, ten times or more. J is TRBJ2-1 and V is TRBV15, with D uncertain. This CDR3 comprises 15 residues. With 0 bases removed from V and 2 bases from J, the gap between germline ends came to 8 bases. CDR1 and CDR2 (germline): LNHNV, YYDKDF (reference sequence). This CDR3 is CATSRDRATYNEQFF. Here the CDR3 DNA reads TGTGCCACCAGCAGAGATCGGGCTACCTACAATGAGCAGTTCTTC.

The chain links TRBV5-1 to TRBJ2-7; 11 positions agree with TRBD2. The ends lost 1 base at V and 6 bases at J; junction bases unmatched: 6. Germline CDR1 is SGHRS and CDR2 is YFSETQ. The length of the CDR3 is 15 residues. The CDR3 loop reads CASSLSLAGVGEQYF. CDR3 in DNA: TGCGCCAGCAGCTTGTCACTAGCGGGGGTGGGCGAGCAGTACTTC.

V and J are TRBV20-1 and TRBJ1-6, with D perhaps TRBD1 (6 bases). The CDR3 length is 16 residues. Germline lookup yields CDR1 DFQATT and CDR2 SNEGSKA (reference sequence). The germline V and J ends were trimmed by 3 bases and 0 bases, with 12 bases remaining between them. The CDR3 region has the DNA TGCAGTGCTAGTTTGGGGGCCAGCTCCTATAATTCACCCCTCCACTTT. It encodes CSASLGASSYNSPLHF.

This rearrangement joins TRBV3-1 to TRBJ2-5, with TRBD2 matching over 8 bases. In germline, CDR1 is LGHDT, CDR2 YNNKEL (reference sequence). J gave up 4 bases and V 4 bases, and 5 bases lay outside the gene matches. The CDR3 contains 14 residues. The CDR3 bases are TGTGCCAGCAGCCGGACTAGCTCTCGAGAGACCCAGTACTTC. Translating gives CASSRTSSRETQYF.

This clonotype was counted between two and nine times. The rearrangement links TRBV6-2 or TRBV6-3 to TRBJ2-1, with 7 bases identical to TRBD2. Trimming took 2 bases from V and 4 from J; bases not matched to a gene: 8. In germline, CDR1 is MNHEY, CDR2 SVGEGT. The CDR3 loop spans 16 amino acids. The CDR3 DNA follows: TGTGCCAGCAGTTACGCCCAGCGGGAAATATACAATGAGCAGTTCTTC. It yields the protein CASSYAQREIYNEQFF.

The chain's CDR3 is CASSYAQEGRNEQFF. The CDR3 bases are TGTGCCAGCAGTTACGCGCAGGAGGGGCGCAATGAGCAGTTCTTC. The V gene is TRBV6-5, the J gene TRBJ2-1; D may be TRBD2 (6 bases). The germline gives CDR1 MNHEY, CDR2 SVGAGI. V shed 2 bases and J shed 6 bases, with 14 bases lying between them. The CDR3 loop spans 15 amino acids.

This clonotype was seen more than once but under ten times. The V and J genes are TRBV6-1 and TRBJ2-1; 12 nucleotides align to TRBD1. V lost 6 bases, J lost 8 bases, and 11 bases stayed unmatched. CDR1 and CDR2 from the germline V gene are MNHNS and SASEGT. The CDR3 extends over 16 amino acids. CDR3 DNA: TGTGCCAGCAGCCCAGTCGGGACAGGGGGCGTGCATGAGCAGTTCTTC. This sequence encodes CASSPVGTGGVHEQFF.

This clonotype was observed a few times. The chain uses TRBV5-1 and TRBJ2-7; 7 nucleotides agree with TRBD2. CDR3 length: 13 amino acids. The V segment lost 3 bases and the J segment 6 bases; nucleotides outside the gene matches: 6. Germline assignment: CDR1 SGHRS and CDR2 YFSETQ. CDR3 DNA sequence: TGCGCCAGCAGCTCGGGAGGACAACGCGAGCAGTACTTC. It codes for CASSSGGQREQYF.

In this sample, this clonotype turned up a few times. The chain links TRBV20-1 to TRBJ2-5, with TRBD2 as a possible D gene (6 bases). Germline assignment: CDR1 DFQATT and CDR2 SNEGSKA (reference sequence). The CDR3 runs 14 residues. The germline V and J ends were trimmed by 3 bases and 2 bases, with 13 bases remaining between them. CDR3 amino acids: CSASGLGSQETQYF. CDR3 nucleotides: TGCAGTGCTAGTGGTCTCGGGAGTCAAGAGACCCAGTACTTC.

The rearrangement joins TRBV7-2 to TRBJ2-3; tentatively, D is TRBD1 (6 bases). V lost 7 bases and J lost 0, with 17 bases in between. CDR1 is SGHTA and CDR2 is FQGNSA in the germline V gene. The CDR3 runs 16 residues. DNA of the CDR3: TGTGCCAGCACCCAATTCCGGGACATTAGCACAGATACGCAGTATTTT. Its translation is CASTQFRDISTDTQYF.

The DNA of the CDR3 is TGTGCCAGCAGCTTGATTCAAGACAATCAGCCCCAGCATTTT. Encoded protein: CASSLIQDNQPQHF. J is TRBJ1-5 and V is TRBV5-6; D ambiguous. The CDR3 length is 14 residues. CDR1 SGHDT and CDR2 YYEEEE come from the germline V gene. V was cut by 1 base and J by 3 bases, with 8 bases left in between.

The chain uses TRBV2 and TRBJ1-2, with D possibly matching TRBD1 (6 bases). Per germline, CDR1 SNHLY and CDR2 FYNNEI. The CDR3 totals 13 residues. The V end lost 7 bases, the J end lost 6 bases, and 15 bases lay between the germline ends. CDR3 amino acids: CASTTGLGNGYTF. The CDR3 region has the DNA TGTGCCAGCACCACAGGGTTGGGAAATGGCTACACCTTC.

This sequence joins TRBV7-2 and TRBJ2-1; 13 nucleotides line up with TRBD2. The germline V gene has CDR1 SGHTA and CDR2 FQGNSA. Trimming removed 3 bases from V and 10 bases from J; junction bases left unmatched: 3. The CDR3 runs to 14 residues. The CDR3 region is CASSFRLAGGEQFF. Here the CDR3 DNA reads TGTGCCAGCAGCTTTAGACTAGCGGGGGGCGAGCAGTTCTTC.

In its sample, this clonotype was seen many times. The chain recombines TRBV5-1 with TRBJ1-1, with 8 bases fitting TRBD1. V was pared by 3 bases and J by 1 base, with 5 bases of the junction left unmatched. Per the germline V gene, CDR1 is SGHRS and CDR2 is YFSETQ. The CDR3 loop spans 15 amino acids. The CDR3 coding sequence is TGCGCCAGCAGCTATGAGGACAGGGCGAACACTGAAGCTTTCTTT. This encodes CASSYEDRANTEAFF. The variable domain in full, with the rest retrieved from reference TRBV5-1 and TRBJ1-1, is KAGVTQTPRYLIKTRGQQVTLSCSPISGHRSVSWYQQTPGQGLQFLFEYFSETQRNKGNFPGRFSGRQFSNSRSEMNVSTLELGDSALYLCASSYEDRANTEAFFGQGTRLTVV.